This section outlines one TCR beta chain sequence together with its context. Trimming stripped 6 bases from V and 1 base from J, with 12 bases between. The germline V gene has CDR1 MDHEN and CDR2 SYDVKM. The CDR3 contains 14 residues. This entry comes from a study of regulatory and conventional T cells in RAG deficiency. Conventional CD4+ T cells were sorted from blood as CD25-low CD127-high cells. TCRdb's copy holds only in-frame clones and misses some; the assay was immunoSEQ multiplex PCR. Of roughly 29,000 clones in the sample, roughly 95% were seen once. This sample also belongs to another study, concerning regulatory T cells. That paper notes: Amplification used 52 TRBV primers and 13 TRBJ primers.

The specimen was CD25- CD4+ T cells sorted from blood. The receptor was isolated from a human donor in good health. J is TRBJ1-1 and V is TRBV28; D gene ambiguous. The CDR3 is CASSEPPGNTEAFF. DNA of the CDR3: TGTGCCAGCAGCGAGCCGCCGGGGAACACTGAAGCTTTCTTT. The whole variable domain, filled in from reference TRBV28 and TRBJ1-1, reads DVKVTQSSRYLVKRTGEKVFLECVQDMDHENMFWYRQDPGLGLRLIYFSYDVKMKEKGDIPEGYSVSREKKERFSLILESASTNQTSMYLCASSEPPGNTEAFFGQGTRLTVV.